This T cell receptor beta chain is from a study of T cell responses to AZD1222 COVID-19 vaccine. Study at large: Combined were second doses at about 4 or about 12 weeks. Whole-study findings and limits: The study found Spike-specific TCR breadth and depth rose after two AZD1222 doses.

Assay: immunoSEQ multiplex PCR; the TCRdb copy retains only in-frame clones and omits some. The sample yields around 100,000 clones, around 94% seen once. As regards this clone: Antigen specificity is unknown.

This TCR came from an adult in good health. Specimen: peripheral blood, collected on day 0 of AZD1222 vaccination.

The CDR3 nucleotides read TGTGCCAGCAGTTTGGGGGCTGGTTCACCCCTCCACTTT. Protein sequence: CASSLGAGSPLHF. The chain has TRBV28 and TRBJ1-6; possibly TRBD1 for D (6 bases). The CDR3 is 13 amino acids. Germline V lookup: CDR1 MDHEN, CDR2 SYDVKM. V was pared by 3 bases and J by 9 bases, with 9 bases between. The entire variable domain, with the rest obtained from reference TRBV28 and TRBJ1-6, is as follows: DVKVTQSSRYLVKRTGEKVFLECVQDMDHENMFWYRQDPGLGLRLIYFSYDVKMKEKGDIPEGYSVSREKKERFSLILESASTNQTSMYLCASSLGAGSPLHFGNGTRLTVT.